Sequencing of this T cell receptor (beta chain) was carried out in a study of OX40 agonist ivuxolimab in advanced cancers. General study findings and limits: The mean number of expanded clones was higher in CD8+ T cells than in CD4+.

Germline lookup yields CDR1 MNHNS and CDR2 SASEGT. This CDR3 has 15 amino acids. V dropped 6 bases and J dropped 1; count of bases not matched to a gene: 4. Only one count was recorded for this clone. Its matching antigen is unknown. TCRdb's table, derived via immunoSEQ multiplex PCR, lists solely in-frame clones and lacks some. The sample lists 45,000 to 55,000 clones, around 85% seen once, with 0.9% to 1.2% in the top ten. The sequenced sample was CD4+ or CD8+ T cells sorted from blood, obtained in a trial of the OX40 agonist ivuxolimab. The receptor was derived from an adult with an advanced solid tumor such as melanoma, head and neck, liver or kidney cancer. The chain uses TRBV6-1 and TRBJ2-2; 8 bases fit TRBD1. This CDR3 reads CASRWGTGNTGELFF. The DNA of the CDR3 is TGTGCCAGCAGGTGGGGGACAGGGAACACCGGGGAGCTGTTTTTT.